The clone carrying this T cell receptor beta chain occurred a few times. Its antigen is not known. The data originate from a study of regulatory dendritic cells for organ transplantation. Germline CDR1 is WNHNN and CDR2 is SYGVQD (reference sequence). Trimming removed 8 bases from V and 3 bases from J, with 17 bases in between. The CDR3 has 14 amino acids. Allogeneic regulatory or mature dendritic cells were co-cultured for 5 days with CFSE-labeled sorted T cells at 1:10. FACS sorted CD4+ or CD8+ T cells into CD45RA+ naive and CD45RO+ memory. Data came from immunoSEQ multiplex PCR; TCRdb stores just in-frame clones and leaves some out. Here the sample spans about 21,000 clones, 85% being singletons.

The receptor was derived from a human donor in good health. Sequenced sample: naive CD4+ T cells from blood cultured with dendritic cells. The subset was: CD45RA+ naive T cells. V and J are TRBV10-1 and TRBJ2-7, with unresolved D. The CDR3 reads CASQEATGDYEQYF. The CDR3 bases are TGCGCCAGCCAAGAAGCGACGGGCGACTACGAGCAGTACTTC.